This TCR beta chain was profiled in a study of metastatic and nonmetastatic thyroid tumors. For the study at large: Repertoires of blood and of tissue (tumor or nodule) from malignant and benign thyroid patients were compared.

Germline CDR1 SGDLS, CDR2 YYNGEE. V was trimmed by 0 bases and J by 5 bases, leaving 15 bases between them. The CDR3 length is 15 residues. General study findings and limits: Across blood and tumor, TCR beta diversity in malignant thyroid tumors was reportedly significantly higher than in benign nodules.

MiXCR reprocessed the PCR reads for TCRdb. The profile shows about 23,000 clones, around 20% of them singletons. This clone was seen at least ten times. The antigen is unknown. All patients were untreated before thyroid surgery. This clonotype was sampled from a male donor with papillary thyroid cancer or a benign thyroid nodule (not recorded which). Some clones in this sample may be carry-over from other donors' samples. The chain is built from TRBV9 and TRBJ2-7; maybe TRBD1 (7 bases). The material sequenced was blood. CDR3: CASSVAGGLWDEQYF. The DNA of the CDR3 is TGTGCCAGCAGCGTAGCAGGGGGGCTGTGGGACGAGCAGTACTTC. The variable domain in full, completed from reference TRBV9 and TRBJ2-7, reads DSGVTQTPKHLITATGQRVTLRCSPRSGDLSVYWYQQSLDQGLQFLIQYYNGEERAKGNILERFSAQQFPDLHSELNLSSLELGDSALYFCASSVAGGLWDEQYFGPGTRLTVT.